The 4 T cell receptor beta chains given below trace back to one sample, sequenced in a study of T cells in Graves' hyperthyroidism and ophthalmopathy. Authors of the study amplified TCR beta CDR3 regions from RNA transcripts. With the HTBI primer set, the TCR CDR3 went through a first round of RT-PCR. From the multiplex PCR reads, TCRdb called clonotypes with MiXCR, one entry per CDR3 protein. The table has about 270,000 distinct CDR3 sequences, less than 30% seen once. Sample: blood. Source of these receptors: a man aged 35 to 55 with Graves' hyperthyroidism that later progressed to Graves' ophthalmopathy.

The chain recombines TRBV20-1 with TRBJ1-6, with D tentatively TRBD1 (5 bases). CDR1 and CDR2 (germline): DFQATT, SNEGSKA (reference sequence). V gave up 3 bases and J gave up 4 bases, with 7 bases separating them. This CDR3 has 13 amino acids. Written as DNA, the CDR3 is TGCAGTGCTAGGGACATTTATAATTCACCCCTCCACTTT. It codes for CSARDIYNSPLHF.

This clonotype showed up many times. CDR3 protein: CASSFGLAGGSTYEQYF. For the CDR3, the DNA is TGCGCCAGCAGCTTCGGACTAGCGGGAGGGTCAACCTACGAGCAGTACTTC. This chain joins TRBV5-1 and TRBJ2-7, with 15 positions matching TRBD2. The trim removed 2 bases at V and 2 bases at J, leaving 5 bases unmatched. From germline, CDR1 is SGHRS and CDR2 YFSETQ. The CDR3 loop spans 17 amino acids.

Written as DNA, the CDR3 is TGTGCCAGCAGTTCGGGACCGAACACTGAAGCTTTCTTT. It specifies CASSSGPNTEAFF. This rearrangement joins TRBV12-3 or TRBV12-4 to TRBJ1-1; D perhaps matches TRBD1 (5 bases). Trimming stripped 4 bases from V and 1 base from J, with 7 bases between. This CDR3 contains 13 residues.

At least ten counts were recorded for this clonotype. The V and J genes are TRBV6-1 and TRBJ2-2, with 7 bases aligning to TRBD1. The CDR3 contains 14 residues. The trim removed 6 bases at V and 6 bases at J, leaving 7 bases unmatched. Germline V CDR1 and CDR2: MNHNS, SASEGT. The CDR3 here is CASRQGRLAGELFF. The CDR3 DNA sequence: TGTGCCAGCAGACAGGGGCGTCTGGCCGGGGAGCTGTTTTTT.